This section outlines one T cell receptor beta chain sequence together with its context. The antigen is unknown. At one end, the junction sequence differs from germline, possibly due to a read error. This sample was taken from a study of blood T cells in healthy people across ages. Study-wide context: Per two T cells, template switching captured roughly one barcoded beta molecule. Study results and limitations: PBMCs left unsorted prevented a conclusive naive versus antigen-experienced comparison. Because donor CMV status was unknown, expanded clonotype changes were possibly confounded.

A second PCR, run for roughly 7 to 12 cycles, used a sample-barcoded 5' primer plus a J-beta primer mix. Each cDNA molecule, via a template-switch adaptor with 12 random nucleotides, was tagged. TCRdb re-analysed the 5' RACE reads in MiXCR, keeping a single row per CDR3 protein. Here the sample spans roughly 1.9 million distinct CDR3 sequences, 30% to 40% being singletons. Germline V gene data show CDR1 as SQVTM and CDR2 as ANQGSEA. The CDR3 covers 13 residues. The sequence derives from a human donor in good health. The genes are TRBV29-1 and TRBJ2-5; weak D call: TRBD2 (6 bases). Material: blood. Here the CDR3 DNA reads TGCTGCGTTGACGGAGGGGTACGAGAGACCCAGTACTTC. Translated, it gives CCVDGGVRETQYF.